This T cell receptor (beta chain) was profiled in a study of control samples from healthy donors and cancer patients. The repertoire was sequenced with immunoSEQ multiplex PCR; TCRdb's copy has only in-frame clones and lacks some. The sample consists of under 80,000 clones, about 95% of them appearing once. Germline trimming cut 6 bases from V and 3 bases from J; bases unmatched to any gene: 13. CDR3 length equals 16 residues. Germline V CDR1 and CDR2: KGHSH, LQKENI. This clonotype was sampled from a woman aged 30 to 39 in good health. This chain joins TRBV18 and TRBJ2-7, with 8 bases matching TRBD1. The sample comprised blood. CDR3: CASSWGRDRGDYEQYF. CDR3 bases: TGTGCCAGCTCTTGGGGACGAGACAGGGGAGACTACGAGCAGTACTTC.